The 24 T cell receptor beta chains given below trace back to one sample, sequenced in a study of CD8 T cells in Susac syndrome. With random hexamers, reverse transcription was performed on about 0.45 to 1 ug of RNA. TCRdb independently ran MiXCR on the immunoSEQ multiplex PCR reads; one entry per CDR3 protein. This sample carries about 120,000 distinct CDR3 sequences, roughly 94% of them seen once, and the ten largest clones take just over 0.095%. The sample consisted of CD4+ T cells from PBMCs. The source of these receptors is a human donor in good health.

The chain links TRBV5-8 to TRBJ2-1; TRBD1 agrees at 7 bases. The length of the CDR3 is 16 residues. The V segment lost 4 bases and the J segment 1 base; nucleotides outside the gene matches: 8. The germline gives CDR1 SGHTS, CDR2 YDEGEE. In nucleotides, the CDR3 is TGTGCCAGCAGCATTGGACAGGAGCCGTCCTACAATGAGCAGTTCTTC. It yields the protein CASSIGQEPSYNEQFF.

The V and J genes are TRBV20-1 and TRBJ2-1; D gene unclear. Germline V gene sequence: CDR1 DFQATT, CDR2 SNEGSKA (reference sequence). V was trimmed by 2 bases and J by 6 bases, leaving 11 bases between them. The CDR3 has 13 amino acids. CDR3 DNA sequence: TGCAGTGCTAGATCCCCACGAGGCAATGAGCAGTTCTTC. This encodes CSARSPRGNEQFF.

The chain is built from TRBV7-2 and TRBJ2-7; TRBD2 aligns across 10 bases. CDR3 length: 14 residues. From germline, CDR1 is SGHTA and CDR2 FQGNSA. V lost 7 bases and J lost 4; bases outside the gene matches: 7. CDR3 bases: TGTGCCAGCAAAGGGACTAGCGTAGCGTACGAGCAGTACTTC. It specifies CASKGTSVAYEQYF.

This rearrangement joins TRBV9 to TRBJ2-2; perhaps TRBD2 as D (7 bases). Germline V lookup: CDR1 SGDLS, CDR2 YYNGEE. Trimming stripped 4 bases from V and 5 bases from J, with 15 bases between. The CDR3 is made up of 15 amino acids. CDR3 DNA sequence: TGTGCCAGCAGCCCTAGGGGGGGACGTACCGGGGAGCTGTTTTTT. The encoded protein is CASSPRGGRTGELFF.

The chain recombines TRBV6-1 with TRBJ1-3, with D possibly matching TRBD1 (6 bases). Trimming removed 7 bases at V and 4 bases at J, with 26 bases between. CDR1 MNHNS and CDR2 SASEGT come from the germline V gene. This CDR3 has 18 amino acids. Here the CDR3 reads CASTYRSYPGAKGNTIYF. The CDR3 DNA reads as TGTGCCAGCACCTACAGGTCCTACCCGGGGGCGAAGGGAAACACCATATATTTT.

CDR3 sequence: CASSTDREHEQYF. The DNA for the CDR3 is TGTGCCAGCAGTACCGACAGGGAACACGAGCAGTACTTC. The rearrangement links TRBV12-3 or TRBV12-4 to TRBJ2-7; 7 bases agree with TRBD1. J lost 5 bases, V lost 5 bases, and 6 bases had no gene match. The CDR3 runs 13 residues.

V gene TRBV21-1 combines with J gene TRBJ2-5; TRBD1 reflects the table's D call only, with no check against the DNA. TRBV21-1 is deemed a pseudogene. The CDR3 has 16 amino acids. CDR3 sequence (DNA): TGTGCCAGCAGCGACAGACAGGGGGCAACACAAGAGACCCAGTACTTC. Translated, it gives CASSDRQGATQETQYF.

This rearrangement joins TRBV18 to TRBJ2-6; 8 bases map to TRBD1. The CDR3 contains 18 residues. CDR1 is KGHSH, CDR2 LQKENI, per germline. The J segment lost 0 bases and the V segment lost 2 bases, leaving 6 bases of the junction unmatched. CDR3 region: CASSPEAGGNSGANVLTF. The CDR3 bases are TGTGCCAGCTCACCAGAAGCAGGGGGCAACTCTGGGGCCAACGTCCTGACTTTC. The full variable domain, completed using reference TRBV18 and TRBJ2-6, is NAGVMQNPRHLVRRRGQEARLRCSPMKGHSHVYWYRQLPEEGLKFMVYLQKENIIDESGMPKERFSAEFPKEGPSILRIQQVVRGDSAAYFCASSPEAGGNSGANVLTFGAGSRLTVL.

This rearrangement joins TRBV6-2 or TRBV6-3 to TRBJ2-7, with 10 positions matching TRBD1. This CDR3 spans 19 amino acids. Unmatched junction bases numbered 18, after V lost 7 bases and J lost 0 bases. CDR1 and CDR2 (germline): MNHEY, SVGEGT. The DNA of the CDR3 is TGTGCCAGCACTCGACCCGGGACAGGGGCTTTTGTAAGCTCCTACGAGCAGTACTTC. Protein product: CASTRPGTGAFVSSYEQYF.

The V and J genes are TRBV18 and TRBJ2-2; no clear D gene. The CDR3 length is 14 residues. The germline gives CDR1 KGHSH, CDR2 LQKENI. V gave up 2 bases and J gave up 5 bases, with 9 bases separating them. CDR3 sequence reads: CASSPTVDTGELFF. The CDR3 region has the DNA TGTGCCAGCTCACCAACGGTGGATACCGGGGAGCTGTTTTTT.

The chain combines TRBV6-5 with TRBJ1-1, with TRBD1 identical over 7 bases. Looked up from germline, CDR1 is MNHEY and CDR2 is SVGAGI. The CDR3 length is 16 residues. The ends lost 4 bases at V and 0 bases at J; junction bases unmatched: 8. This CDR3 reads CASSWDSGLLNTEAFF. The CDR3 nucleotides are TGTGCCAGCAGTTGGGACAGCGGGCTTTTGAACACTGAAGCTTTCTTT.

This chain joins TRBV9 and TRBJ2-1; D possibly uses TRBD1 or TRBD2 (5 bases each). Per germline, CDR1 SGDLS and CDR2 YYNGEE. The germline V and J ends were trimmed by 0 bases and 1 base, with 11 bases remaining between them. The CDR3 totals 16 residues. CDR3 sequence reads: CASSVGGSPSYNEQFF. Here the CDR3 DNA reads TGTGCCAGCAGCGTAGGGGGGAGCCCGTCCTACAATGAGCAGTTCTTC.

The rearrangement links TRBV6-1 to TRBJ2-1, with 8 bases fitting TRBD1. Trimming at V came to 5 bases and at J to 8 bases, leaving 14 bases not matched to a gene. Germline CDR1 is MNHNS and CDR2 is SASEGT. The CDR3 has 16 residues. DNA of the CDR3: TGTGCCAGCAGTCGGACAGGGATTGGGGCCCGGGATGAGCAGTTCTTC. Protein product: CASSRTGIGARDEQFF.

The chain is built from TRBV5-1 and TRBJ1-1; 9 bases align to TRBD1. V gave up 0 bases and J gave up 1 base; unmatched junction bases: 4. CDR1 SGHRS and CDR2 YFSETQ come from the germline V gene. This CDR3 contains 16 residues. This CDR3 is CASSLGGDRANTEAFF. The DNA of the CDR3 is TGCGCCAGCAGCTTGGGGGGGGACAGGGCGAACACTGAAGCTTTCTTT.

The chain recombines TRBV3-1 with TRBJ1-1; D is unresolved. CDR1 is LGHDT and CDR2 is YNNKEL in the germline V gene (reference sequence). There are 12 residues in the CDR3. V shed 3 bases and J shed 6 bases, with 8 bases lying between them. The CDR3 loop is CASSHASAEAFF. The CDR3 coding sequence is TGTGCCAGCAGCCATGCCTCGGCTGAAGCTTTCTTT. The variable domain in full, with the rest retrieved from reference TRBV3-1 and TRBJ1-1, is DTAVSQTPKYLVTQMGNDKSIKCEQNLGHDTMYWYKQDSKKFLKIMFSYNNKELIINETVPNRFSPKSPDKAHLNLHINSLELGDSAVYFCASSHASAEAFFGQGTRLTVV.

J is TRBJ2-1 and V is TRBV14, with TRBD2 matching 7 bases. Per germline, CDR1 SGHDN and CDR2 FVKESK. The J segment lost 2 bases and the V segment lost 3 bases, leaving 22 bases of the junction unmatched. This CDR3 spans 21 amino acids. CDR3: CASSHPGNVFLGLPTYNEQFF. The CDR3 bases are TGTGCCAGCAGCCACCCCGGCAATGTCTTTTTGGGACTACCGACCTACAATGAGCAGTTCTTC.

The chain is built from TRBV20-1 and TRBJ2-7; 9 positions agree with TRBD2. V trimming: 4 bases; J trimming: 3 bases; junction bases outside the gene matches: 4. Germline V gene data show CDR1 as DFQATT and CDR2 as SNEGSKA (reference sequence). CDR3 length: 13 residues. DNA of the CDR3: TGCAGTGCTATGGCGGGAGGGATCTACGAGCAGTACTTC. Encoded protein: CSAMAGGIYEQYF.

This chain connects TRBV12-3 or TRBV12-4 to TRBJ2-5; D gene ambiguous. CDR3 length: 14 residues. Trimming took off 7 bases at V and 2 bases at J, with 14 bases between the two ends. CDR3 coding DNA: TGTGCCAGCACCCTCTTCGGCGGACAAGAGACCCAGTACTTC. It translates to CASTLFGGQETQYF.

The V gene is TRBV19, the J gene TRBJ2-1, with D possibly TRBD2 on 6 matching bases. Germline CDR1 and CDR2: LNHDA and SQIVND (reference sequence). The CDR3 has 14 residues. V was pared by 1 base and J by 4 bases, with 8 bases between. This CDR3 is CASSIGGVYNEQFF. CDR3 bases: TGTGCCAGTAGTATAGGGGGGGTTTACAATGAGCAGTTCTTC. Combining the CDR3 with reference TRBV19 and TRBJ2-1 gives the whole variable domain DGGITQSPKYLFRKEGQNVTLSCEQNLNHDAMYWYRQDPGQGLRLIYYSQIVNDFQKGDIAEGYSVSREKKESFPLTVTSAQKNPTAFYLCASSIGGVYNEQFFGPGTRLTVL.

The rearrangement links TRBV5-6 to TRBJ2-1; D uncertain. The ends were cut back, 4 bases at V and 8 bases at J, with 13 bases in the middle. The length of the CDR3 is 13 residues. Germline CDR1 and CDR2: SGHDT and YYEEEE. CDR3 nucleotides: TGTGCCAGCAGCCGTCTTAGTAGTGATGAGCAGTTCTTC. It yields the protein CASSRLSSDEQFF. Variable domain in full (rest from reference TRBV5-6 and TRBJ2-1): DAGVTQSPTHLIKTRGQQVTLRCSPKSGHDTVSWYQQALGQGPQFIFQYYEEEERQRGNFPDRFSGHQFPNYSSELNVNALLLGDSALYLCASSRLSSDEQFFGPGTRLTVL.

The rearrangement uses TRBV28 and TRBJ1-3, with D perhaps matching TRBD1 (5 bases). The length of the CDR3 is 14 residues. Germline CDR1 reads MDHEN; CDR2 reads SYDVKM. The ends were cut back, 2 bases at V and 4 bases at J, with 9 bases in the middle. The CDR3 protein is CASSLPQGGNTIYF. CDR3 DNA: TGTGCCAGCAGTTTACCCCAGGGAGGAAACACCATATATTTT.

The rearrangement uses TRBV12-3 or TRBV12-4 and TRBJ2-7; 9 nucleotides line up with TRBD1. The CDR3 is 16 residues long. V gave up 0 bases and J gave up 5 bases; unmatched junction bases: 8. This chain's CDR3 is CASSLAGTGYLHEQYF. The CDR3 DNA is TGTGCCAGCAGTTTAGCGGGGACAGGGTATCTCCACGAGCAGTACTTC.

A few counts support this clonotype. This chain joins TRBV30 and TRBJ1-2; no firm D call. The CDR3 sequence is 11 residues long. Germline CDR1 GTSNPN, CDR2 SVGIG (reference sequence). The germline V and J ends were trimmed by 2 bases and 7 bases, with 8 bases remaining between them. In DNA, the CDR3 is TGTGCCTGGAGTTGGCAGACTGGCTACACCTTC. Its protein product is CAWSWQTGYTF.

This chain joins TRBV12-3 or TRBV12-4 and TRBJ2-3; D remains unclear. This CDR3 is built from 15 residues. Trimming shortened V by 2 bases and J by 0 bases, and 9 bases separated the two germline ends. CDR3 coding DNA: TGTGCCAGCAGTTTATTCTCCCCTAGCACAGATACGCAGTATTTT. Its protein product is CASSLFSPSTDTQYF.